This T cell receptor (beta chain) was sequenced in a study of T cell repertoires in cytomegalovirus infection. A word on this clonotype: Its cognate antigen is unknown.

V lost 5 bases, J lost 10 bases, and 5 bases stayed unmatched. This CDR3 spans 12 amino acids. Germline V CDR1 and CDR2: SGHTA, FQGNSA. Using its own MiXCR run on the reads, TCRdb lists one record per CDR3 protein. The data contain about 360,000 distinct CDR3 sequences, roughly 36% of them singletons. This receptor was taken from a human donor in good health (CMV status not recorded). Some clones in this sample may be carry-over from other donors' samples. Specimen: cultured PBMCs, collected from culture after CMV antigen stimulation. The chain has TRBV7-2 and TRBJ2-3; 8 nucleotides match TRBD2. CDR3 region: CASSISGSAQYF. The CDR3 DNA reads TGTGCCAGCAGCATCAGCGGGAGTGCGCAGTATTTT.